The clone carrying this T cell receptor (beta chain) was seen more than once but under ten times. Through a sample-barcoded 5' primer and a J-beta primer mix, a second PCR was run for roughly 6 to 12 cycles. CDR3-containing paired-end reads numbered at least 2.5 million in each sample. MiXCR, applied by TCRdb to the 5' RACE reads, yields one record per CDR3 protein. Here the sample spans about 1.4 million distinct CDR3 sequences, around 59% being singletons. Isolated per sample were at least 7 million PBMCs. CDR3 length: 17 amino acids. The ends lost 1 base at V and 2 bases at J; junction bases unmatched: 5. The germline V gene encodes CDR1 LGHNA and CDR2 YSLEER. The data were obtained in a study of blood T cells in healthy people across ages.

The receptor comes from a man younger than 35 in good health. V is TRBV4-3 and J is TRBJ2-3; 11 bases are a match to TRBD2. Material: blood. The CDR3 sequence is CASSQGPGLAVTDTQYF. The DNA of the CDR3 is TGCGCCAGCAGCCAAGGCCCGGGACTAGCGGTCACAGATACGCAGTATTTT.